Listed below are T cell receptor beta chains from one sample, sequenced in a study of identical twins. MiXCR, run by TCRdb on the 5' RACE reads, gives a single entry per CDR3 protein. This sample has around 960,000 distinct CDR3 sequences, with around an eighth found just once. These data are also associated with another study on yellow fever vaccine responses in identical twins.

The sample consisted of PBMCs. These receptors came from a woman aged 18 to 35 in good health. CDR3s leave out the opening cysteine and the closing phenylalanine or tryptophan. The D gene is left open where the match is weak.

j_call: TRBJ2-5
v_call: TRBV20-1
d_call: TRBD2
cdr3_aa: SAPRPSGGGETQY

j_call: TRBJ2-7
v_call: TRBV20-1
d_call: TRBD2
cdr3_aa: SARDPGLGFREQY

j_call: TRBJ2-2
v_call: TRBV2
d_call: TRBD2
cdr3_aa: ASSEGLAGVYAGELF

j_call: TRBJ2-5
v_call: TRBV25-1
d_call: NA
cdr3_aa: ASSESWTYQETQY

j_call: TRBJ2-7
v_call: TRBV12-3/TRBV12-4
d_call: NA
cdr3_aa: ASRTEPGPYEQY

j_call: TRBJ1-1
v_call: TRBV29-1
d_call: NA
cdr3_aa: SSRGYLNTEAF

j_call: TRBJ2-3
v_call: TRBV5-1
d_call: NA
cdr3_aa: ASSWGGAGTDTQY

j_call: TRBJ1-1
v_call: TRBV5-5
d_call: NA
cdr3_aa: ASSLFYNKNTEAF

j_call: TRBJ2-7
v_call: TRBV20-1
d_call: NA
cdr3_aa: SAMKAGVNYEQY

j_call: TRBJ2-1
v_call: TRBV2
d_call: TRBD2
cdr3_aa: ASRGGLAGGPYNEQF

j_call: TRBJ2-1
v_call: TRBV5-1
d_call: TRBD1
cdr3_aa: ASSPGTGGLNEQF

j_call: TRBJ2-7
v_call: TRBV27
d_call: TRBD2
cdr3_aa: ASTPLAGDYEQY

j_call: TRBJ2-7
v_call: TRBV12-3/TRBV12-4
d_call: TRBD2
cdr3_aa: ASNQAGESYEQY

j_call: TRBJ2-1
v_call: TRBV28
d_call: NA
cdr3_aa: ASSFGTLTGGDEQF

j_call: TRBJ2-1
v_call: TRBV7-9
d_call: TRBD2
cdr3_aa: ASSRTGTSGIGREQF

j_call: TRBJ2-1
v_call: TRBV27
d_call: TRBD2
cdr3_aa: ASSLFLAGGYNEQF

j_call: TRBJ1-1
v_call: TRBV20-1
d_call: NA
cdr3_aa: SARPGDTEAF

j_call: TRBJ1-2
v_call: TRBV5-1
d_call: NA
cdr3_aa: ASSLATLTTGINYGYT

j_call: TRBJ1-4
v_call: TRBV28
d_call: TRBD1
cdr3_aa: ASSLTGTGGGLF

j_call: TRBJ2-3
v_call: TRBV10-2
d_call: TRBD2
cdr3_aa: ASLFGGRTDTQY

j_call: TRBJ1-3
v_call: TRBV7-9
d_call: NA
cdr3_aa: ASSSPSGGNTIY

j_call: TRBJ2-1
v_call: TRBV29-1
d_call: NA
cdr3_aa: SVAATGPYNEQF